This T cell receptor beta chain was recorded in a study of T cell clonotyping in hematopoietic cell transplantation. Data came from immunoSEQ multiplex PCR; TCRdb stores just in-frame clones and leaves some out. This sample has 15,000 to 20,000 clones, with 65% to 85% found just once. This clone was picked up one time. The length of the CDR3 is 15 residues. V trimming: 4 bases; J trimming: 4 bases; junction bases outside the gene matches: 7. CDR1 and CDR2 from the germline V gene are SGHDT and YYEEEE. The receptor was derived from a man in his fifties or sixties in good health. Some clones in this sample may be carry-over from other donors' samples. The sequenced sample was peripheral blood mononuclear cells. This chain links TRBV5-6 with TRBJ1-2; 10 bases fit TRBD1. The CDR3 DNA reads TGTGCCAGCAGCCCAGACAGGGGGCGAGGCTATGGCTACACCTTC. Residues: CASSPDRGRGYGYTF.